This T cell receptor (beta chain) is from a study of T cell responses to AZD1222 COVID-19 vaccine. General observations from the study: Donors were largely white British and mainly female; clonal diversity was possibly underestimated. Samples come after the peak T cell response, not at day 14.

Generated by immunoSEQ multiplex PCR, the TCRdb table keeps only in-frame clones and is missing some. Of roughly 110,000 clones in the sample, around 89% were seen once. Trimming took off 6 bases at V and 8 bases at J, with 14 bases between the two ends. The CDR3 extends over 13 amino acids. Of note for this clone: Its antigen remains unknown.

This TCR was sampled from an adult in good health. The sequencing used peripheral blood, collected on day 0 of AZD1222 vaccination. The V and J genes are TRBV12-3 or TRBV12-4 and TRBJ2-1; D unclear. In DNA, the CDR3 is TGTGCCAGCAGCACCTCCAGGATCGATGAGCAGTTCTTC. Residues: CASSTSRIDEQFF.